The T cell receptor (beta chain) under discussion was sequenced for a study of blood T cell repertoires in COVID-19. Background on the study: From the United States, Italy and Spain came samples of acute and convalescent COVID-19. PBMCs, B-cell-depleted T cells, or T cells were the source of the cDNA or gDNA that made up the material.

TCRdb's copy holds only in-frame clones and misses some; the assay was immunoSEQ multiplex PCR. The sample lists roughly 150,000 clones, around 87% occurring once. This clone was counted between two and nine times. CDR1 and CDR2 from the germline V gene are SEHNR and FQNEAQ (reference sequence). V dropped 4 bases and J dropped 2 bases, with 18 bases sitting between them. The CDR3 covers 16 residues. This sequence originates from a middle-aged woman with acute or convalescent COVID-19. This chain uses TRBV7-9 with TRBJ2-7; D may be TRBD1 (6 bases). The sample comprised peripheral blood. The DNA of the CDR3 is TGTGCCAGCAGCTCCTCCTTGTGGGGGCCCGCCTACGAGCAGTACTTC. Translated, it gives CASSSSLWGPAYEQYF.